Sequencing of this TCR beta chain was carried out in a study of T cells of healthy individuals. TCRdb used MiXCR to reprocess the 5' RACE reads, holding one entry per CDR3 protein. The sample lists 85,000 to 100,000 distinct CDR3 sequences, approximately 16% seen once, with 6.2% in the top ten. Germline CDR1 reads SGHVS; CDR2 reads FNYEAQ. The CDR3 extends over 13 amino acids. Turning to this clonotype: A read error may account for a junction end that differs from germline.

The receptor comes from a human donor in good health. The V gene is TRBV7-6, the J gene TRBJ1-2, with D perhaps matching TRBD1 (6 bases). The CDR3 sequence: CASSLGGTNGYTF. As DNA, the CDR3 is TGTGCCAGCAGTTTAGGGGGGACCAATGGCTACACCTTC. Combining the CDR3 with reference TRBV7-6 and TRBJ1-2 gives the whole variable domain GAGVSQSPRYKVTKRGQDVALRCDPISGHVSLYWYRQALGQGPEFLTYFNYEAQQDKSGLPNDRFSAERPEGSISTLTIQRTEQRDSAMYRCASSLGGTNGYTFGSGTRLTVV.